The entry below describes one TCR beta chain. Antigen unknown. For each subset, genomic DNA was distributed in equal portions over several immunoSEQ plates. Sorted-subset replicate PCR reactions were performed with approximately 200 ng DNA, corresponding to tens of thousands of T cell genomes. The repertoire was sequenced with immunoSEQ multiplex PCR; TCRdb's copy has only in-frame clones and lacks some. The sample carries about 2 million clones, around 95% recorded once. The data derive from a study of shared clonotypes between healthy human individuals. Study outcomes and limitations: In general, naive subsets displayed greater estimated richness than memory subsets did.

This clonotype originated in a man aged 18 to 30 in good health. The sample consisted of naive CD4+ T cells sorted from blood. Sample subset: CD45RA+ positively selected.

CDR3 region: CASSYVSGAGWNEQFF. The CDR3 DNA is TGTGCCAGCAGTTACGTCTCGGGCGCTGGTTGGAATGAGCAGTTCTTC. The chain employs TRBV6-5 and TRBJ2-1; D not resolved. CDR3 size: 16 residues. Germline-derived CDR1 and CDR2 are MNHEY and SVGAGI. V shed 2 bases and J shed 7 bases, with 18 bases lying between them.